The source of this TCR beta chain is a study of shared clonotypes between healthy human individuals. This CDR3 has 16 residues. Germline V CDR1 and CDR2: SGHAT, FQDESV (reference sequence). V lost 1 base, J lost 4 bases, and 4 bases stayed unmatched. TCRdb's table, derived via immunoSEQ multiplex PCR, lists solely in-frame clones and lacks some. This table has approximately 980,000 clones, approximately 80% appearing once. As for this clone: The antigen is unknown.

A CD45RA-negative memory subset and a CD45RA+ naive subset were separated from the CD4+ cells. Study-wide findings and caveats: The generation probabilities recorded for non-shared clonotypes fell below those of clonotypes shared by all four donors. The expectation was that sequencing depth would affect clonotype sharing among donors. Across a handful of donors, naive CD4 shared 4.5% to 6%, naive CD8 more than 3%, memory CD4 over 2%, memory CD8 more than 0.35%.

This chain links TRBV11-1 with TRBJ2-3; 11 nucleotides line up with TRBD2. The receptor's source is a young man in good health. The sequencing input was memory CD4+ T cells sorted from blood. The subset is: CD45RA-negative fraction. CDR3: CASSLGLAGMSDTQYF. CDR3 DNA: TGTGCCAGCAGCTTAGGACTAGCGGGGATGTCAGATACGCAGTATTTT.